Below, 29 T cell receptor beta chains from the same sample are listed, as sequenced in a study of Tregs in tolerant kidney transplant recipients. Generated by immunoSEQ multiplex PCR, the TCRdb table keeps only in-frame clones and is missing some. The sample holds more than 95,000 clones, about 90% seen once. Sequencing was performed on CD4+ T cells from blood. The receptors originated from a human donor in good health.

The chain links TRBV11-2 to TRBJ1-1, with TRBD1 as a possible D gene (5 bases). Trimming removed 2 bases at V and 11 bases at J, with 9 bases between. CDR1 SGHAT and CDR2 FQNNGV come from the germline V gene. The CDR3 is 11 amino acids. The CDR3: CASSLQGLAFF. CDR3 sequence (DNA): TGTGCCAGCAGCTTACAGGGTCTTGCTTTCTTT. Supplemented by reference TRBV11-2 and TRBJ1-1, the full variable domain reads EAGVAQSPRYKIIEKRQSVAFWCNPISGHATLYWYQQILGQGPKLLIQFQNNGVVDDSQLPKDRFSAERLKGVDSTLKIQPAKLEDSAVYLCASSLQGLAFFGQGTRLTVV.

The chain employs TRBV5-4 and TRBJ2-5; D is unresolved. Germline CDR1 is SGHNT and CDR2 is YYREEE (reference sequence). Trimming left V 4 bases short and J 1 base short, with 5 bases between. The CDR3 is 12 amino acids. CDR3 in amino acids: CASSQPQETQYF. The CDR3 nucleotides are TGTGCCAGCAGCCAACCCCAAGAGACCCAGTACTTC.

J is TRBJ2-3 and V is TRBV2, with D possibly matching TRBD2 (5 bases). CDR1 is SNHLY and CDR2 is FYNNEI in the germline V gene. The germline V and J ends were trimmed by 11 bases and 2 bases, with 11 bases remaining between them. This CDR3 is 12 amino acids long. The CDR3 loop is CALQEATDTQYF. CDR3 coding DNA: TGTGCCCTTCAGGAGGCCACAGATACGCAGTATTTT. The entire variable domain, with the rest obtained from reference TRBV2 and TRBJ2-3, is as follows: EPEVTQTPSHQVTQMGQEVILRCVPISNHLYFYWYRQILGQKVEFLVSFYNNEISEKSEIFDDQFSVERPDGSNFTLKIRSTKLEDSAMYFCALQEATDTQYFGPGTRLTVL.

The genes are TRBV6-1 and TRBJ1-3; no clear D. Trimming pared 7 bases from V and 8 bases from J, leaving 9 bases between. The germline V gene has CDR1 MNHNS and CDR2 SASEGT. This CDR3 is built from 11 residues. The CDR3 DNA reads TGTGCCAGCATCCTTGAATACACCATATATTTT. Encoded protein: CASILEYTIYF.

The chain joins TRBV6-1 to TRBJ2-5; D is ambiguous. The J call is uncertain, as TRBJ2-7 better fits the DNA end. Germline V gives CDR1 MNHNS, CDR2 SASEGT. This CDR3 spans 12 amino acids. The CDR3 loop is CASSEHSYEQYF. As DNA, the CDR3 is TGTGCCAGCAGTGAACACTCCTACGAGCAGTACTTC.

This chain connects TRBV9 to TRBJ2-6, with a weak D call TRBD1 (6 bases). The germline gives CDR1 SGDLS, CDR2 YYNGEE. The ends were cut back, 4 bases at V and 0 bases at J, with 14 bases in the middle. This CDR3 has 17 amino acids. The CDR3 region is CASSPRGQYSGANVLTF. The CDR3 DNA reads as TGTGCCAGCAGCCCCAGAGGACAGTACTCTGGGGCCAACGTCCTGACTTTC.

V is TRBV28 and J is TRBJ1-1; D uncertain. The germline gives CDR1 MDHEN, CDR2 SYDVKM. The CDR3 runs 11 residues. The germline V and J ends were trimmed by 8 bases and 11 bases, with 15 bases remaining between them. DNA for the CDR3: TGTGCCAGCGTCACAGCAGGAGGGGCTTTCTTT. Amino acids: CASVTAGGAFF.

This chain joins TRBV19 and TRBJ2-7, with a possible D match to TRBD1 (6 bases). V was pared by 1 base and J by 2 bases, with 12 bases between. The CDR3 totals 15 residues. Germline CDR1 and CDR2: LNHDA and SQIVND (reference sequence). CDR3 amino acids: CASSIVPQGPYEQYF. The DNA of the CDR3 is TGTGCCAGTAGTATAGTTCCACAGGGTCCCTACGAGCAGTACTTC.

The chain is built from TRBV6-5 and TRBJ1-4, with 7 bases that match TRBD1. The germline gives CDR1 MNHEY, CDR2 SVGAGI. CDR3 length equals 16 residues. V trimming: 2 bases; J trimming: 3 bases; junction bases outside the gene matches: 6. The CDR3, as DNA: TGTGCCAGCAGTTACAGGGGGCGGGTGGCTAATGAAAAACTGTTTTTT. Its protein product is CASSYRGRVANEKLFF.

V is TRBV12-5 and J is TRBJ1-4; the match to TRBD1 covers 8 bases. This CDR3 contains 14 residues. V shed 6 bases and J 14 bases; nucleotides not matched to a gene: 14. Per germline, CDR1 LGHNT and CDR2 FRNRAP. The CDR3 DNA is TGTGCTAGTGGGGCGGACAGGGAAGGGGAAAGGCTGTTTTTT. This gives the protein CASGADREGERLFF.

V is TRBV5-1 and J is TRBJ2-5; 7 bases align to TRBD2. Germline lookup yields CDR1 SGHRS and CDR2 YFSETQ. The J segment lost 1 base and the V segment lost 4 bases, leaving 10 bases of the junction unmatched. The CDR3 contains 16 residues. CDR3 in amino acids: CASSRGDFGAQETQYF. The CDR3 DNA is TGCGCCAGCAGCCGGGGGGATTTTGGGGCCCAAGAGACCCAGTACTTC. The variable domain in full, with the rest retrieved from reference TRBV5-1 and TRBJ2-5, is KAGVTQTPRYLIKTRGQQVTLSCSPISGHRSVSWYQQTPGQGLQFLFEYFSETQRNKGNFPGRFSGRQFSNSRSEMNVSTLELGDSALYLCASSRGDFGAQETQYFGPGTRLLVL.

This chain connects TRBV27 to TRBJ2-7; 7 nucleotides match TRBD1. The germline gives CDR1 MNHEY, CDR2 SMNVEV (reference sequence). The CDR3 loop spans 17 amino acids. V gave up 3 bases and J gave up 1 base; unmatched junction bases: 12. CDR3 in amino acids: CASSFAYRGQQSYEQYF. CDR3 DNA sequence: TGTGCCAGCAGTTTTGCATATAGGGGACAGCAGTCCTACGAGCAGTACTTC.

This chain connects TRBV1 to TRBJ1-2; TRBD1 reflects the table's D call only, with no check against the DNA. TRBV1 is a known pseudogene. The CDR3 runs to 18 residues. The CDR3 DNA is TGCACCAGCAGCCAAGAGTGGCGGGACAGGGGGCGAGAAAATGGCTACACCTTC. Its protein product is CTSSQEWRDRGRENGYTF.

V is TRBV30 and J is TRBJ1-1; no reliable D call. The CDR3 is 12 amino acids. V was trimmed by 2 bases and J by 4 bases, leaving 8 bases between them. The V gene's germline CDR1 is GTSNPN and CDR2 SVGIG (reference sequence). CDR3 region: CAWSLVGTEAFF. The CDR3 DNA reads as TGTGCCTGGAGTCTGGTGGGCACTGAAGCTTTCTTT.

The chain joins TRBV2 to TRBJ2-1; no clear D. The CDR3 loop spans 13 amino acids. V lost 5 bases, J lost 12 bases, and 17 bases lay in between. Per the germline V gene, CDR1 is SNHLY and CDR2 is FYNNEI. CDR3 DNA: TGTGCCAGCAGTCCCCGGACCACATCTCGGCAGTTCTTC. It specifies CASSPRTTSRQFF.

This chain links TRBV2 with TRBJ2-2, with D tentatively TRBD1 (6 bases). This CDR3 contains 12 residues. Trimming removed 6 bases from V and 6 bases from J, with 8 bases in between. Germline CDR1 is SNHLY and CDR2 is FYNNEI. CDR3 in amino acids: CASSRGPGELFF. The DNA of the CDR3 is TGTGCCAGCAGCAGGGGCCCCGGGGAGCTGTTTTTT.

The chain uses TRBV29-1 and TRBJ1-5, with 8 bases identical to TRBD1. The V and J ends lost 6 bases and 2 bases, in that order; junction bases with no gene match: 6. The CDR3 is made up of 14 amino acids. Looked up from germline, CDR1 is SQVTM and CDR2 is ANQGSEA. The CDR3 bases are TGCAGCGTCCAGGGGGCAATCGGCAATCAGCCCCAGCATTTT. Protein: CSVQGAIGNQPQHF.

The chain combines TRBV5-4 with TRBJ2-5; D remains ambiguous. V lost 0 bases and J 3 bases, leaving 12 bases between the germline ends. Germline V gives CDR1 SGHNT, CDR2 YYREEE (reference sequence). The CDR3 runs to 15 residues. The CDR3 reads CASSLVGWQKETQYF. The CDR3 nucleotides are TGTGCCAGCAGCTTGGTAGGATGGCAGAAAGAGACCCAGTACTTC.

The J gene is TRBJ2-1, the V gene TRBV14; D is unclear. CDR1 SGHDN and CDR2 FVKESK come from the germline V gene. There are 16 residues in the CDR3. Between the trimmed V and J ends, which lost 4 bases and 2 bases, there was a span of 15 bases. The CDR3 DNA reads TGTGCCAGCAGCCTTCTAAACCTTCACACCTACAATGAGCAGTTCTTC. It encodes CASSLLNLHTYNEQFF.

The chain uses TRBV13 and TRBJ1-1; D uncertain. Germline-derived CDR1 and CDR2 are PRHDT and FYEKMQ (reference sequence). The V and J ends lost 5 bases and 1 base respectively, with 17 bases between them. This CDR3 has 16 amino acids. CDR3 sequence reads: CASSHAGRQANTEAFF. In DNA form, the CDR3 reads TGTGCCAGCAGCCACGCCGGGAGGCAGGCGAACACTGAAGCTTTCTTT. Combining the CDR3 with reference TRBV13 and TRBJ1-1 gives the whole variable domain AAGVIQSPRHLIKEKRETATLKCYPIPRHDTVYWYQQGPGQDPQFLISFYEKMQSDKGSIPDRFSAQQFSDYHSELNMSSLELGDSALYFCASSHAGRQANTEAFFGQGTRLTVV.

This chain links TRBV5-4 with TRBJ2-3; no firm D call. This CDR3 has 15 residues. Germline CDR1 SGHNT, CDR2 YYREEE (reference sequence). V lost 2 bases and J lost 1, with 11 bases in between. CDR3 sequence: CASSFFLMGTDTQYF. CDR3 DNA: TGTGCCAGCAGCTTCTTCCTAATGGGCACAGATACGCAGTATTTT.

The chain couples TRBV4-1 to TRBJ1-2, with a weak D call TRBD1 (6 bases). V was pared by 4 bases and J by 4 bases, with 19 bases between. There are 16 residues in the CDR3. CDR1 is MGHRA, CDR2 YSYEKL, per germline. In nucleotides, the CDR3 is TGCGCCAGCAGCCGCGGAGAAGGGGGTGACTTCTATGGCTACACCTTC. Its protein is CASSRGEGGDFYGYTF.

CDR3 protein: CASSKTGKRGNQPQHF. The CDR3, as DNA: TGTGCCAGCAGCAAGACAGGTAAACGGGGCAATCAGCCCCAGCATTTT. The chain is built from TRBV7-9 and TRBJ1-5, with D perhaps TRBD1 (6 bases). Germline V CDR1 and CDR2: SEHNR, FQNEAQ (reference sequence). Trimming pared 5 bases from V and 2 bases from J, leaving 16 bases between. The CDR3 is 16 residues long.

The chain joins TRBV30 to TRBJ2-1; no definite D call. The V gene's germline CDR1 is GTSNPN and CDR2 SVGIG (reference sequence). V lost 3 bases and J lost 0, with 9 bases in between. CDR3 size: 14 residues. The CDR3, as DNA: TGTGCCTGGAGCGGCGGCCGCTCCTACAATGAGCAGTTCTTC. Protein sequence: CAWSGGRSYNEQFF. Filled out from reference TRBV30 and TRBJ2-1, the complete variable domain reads SQTIHQWPATLVQPVGSPLSLECTVEGTSNPNLYWYRQAAGRGLQLLFYSVGIGQISSEVPQNLSASRPQDRQFILSSKKLLLSDSGFYLCAWSGGRSYNEQFFGPGTRLTVL.

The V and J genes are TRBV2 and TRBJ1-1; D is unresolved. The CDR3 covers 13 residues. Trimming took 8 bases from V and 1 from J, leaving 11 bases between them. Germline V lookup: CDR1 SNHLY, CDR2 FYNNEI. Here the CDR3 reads CASDRQPNTEAFF. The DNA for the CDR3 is TGTGCCAGCGATAGGCAGCCGAACACTGAAGCTTTCTTT.

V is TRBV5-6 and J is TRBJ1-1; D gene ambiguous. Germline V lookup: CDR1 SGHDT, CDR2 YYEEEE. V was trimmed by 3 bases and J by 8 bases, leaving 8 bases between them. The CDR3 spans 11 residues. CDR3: CASSYALEAFF. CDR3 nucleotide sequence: TGTGCCAGCAGCTATGCACTGGAAGCTTTCTTT.

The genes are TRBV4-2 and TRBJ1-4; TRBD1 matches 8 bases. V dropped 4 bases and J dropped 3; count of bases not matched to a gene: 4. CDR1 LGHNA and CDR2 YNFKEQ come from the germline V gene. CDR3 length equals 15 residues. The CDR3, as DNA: TGTGCCAGCAGCCGCGGACAGGGTGCTAATGAAAAACTGTTTTTT. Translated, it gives CASSRGQGANEKLFF.

Here the CDR3 DNA reads TGCAGCGTTGACACAGGGGGAGGGACAGATACGCAGTATTTT. It translates to CSVDTGGGTDTQYF. The chain is built from TRBV29-1 and TRBJ2-3; D is possibly TRBD1 (8 bases). The CDR3 has 14 amino acids. CDR1 SQVTM and CDR2 ANQGSEA come from the germline V gene. V was pared by 3 bases and J by 3 bases, with 13 bases between.

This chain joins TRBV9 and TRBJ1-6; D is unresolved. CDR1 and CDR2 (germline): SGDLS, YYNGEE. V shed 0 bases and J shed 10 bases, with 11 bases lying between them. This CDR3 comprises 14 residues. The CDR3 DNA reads TGTGCCAGCAGCGTAGTCCCAGGAGGGTCACCCCTCCACTTT. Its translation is CASSVVPGGSPLHF.